The sample holds a few counts of the clone carrying this TCR beta chain. Its specificity is not known. The CDR3 is 13 residues long. The ends were cut back, 6 bases at V and 1 base at J, with 7 bases in the middle. CDR1 and CDR2 (germline): MRHNA, SNTAGT. The method was immunoSEQ multiplex PCR; TCRdb's version includes in-frame clones alone and lacks a portion of them. The sample lists about 240,000 clones, around 85% seen once, with 1% to 1.5% in the top ten. The data are from a study of cytomegalovirus exposure and HLA in healthy donors. General study findings and limits: Clusters of TCRs from the first cohort tended to co-occur in the approximately 130 validation repertoires (as a later analysis found). Cytomegalovirus association was listed for about 170 TCR beta chains.

The approximately 130-subject validation cohort, separate from the roughly 700-subject first cohort, included the donors. The chain recombines TRBV6-4 with TRBJ1-5; D is undetermined. This TCR was sampled from a woman aged 30 to 39 in good health and CMV-seropositive. Sequencing was performed on PBMCs. This CDR3 is CASSVSSNQPQHF. The DNA of the CDR3 is TGTGCCAGCAGCGTCTCGAGCAATCAGCCCCAGCATTTT.